Listed below are T cell receptor beta chains from one sample, sequenced in a study of shared clonotypes between healthy human individuals. The data were produced by immunoSEQ multiplex PCR, yet TCRdb's version contains in-frame clones alone and is incomplete. The sample records approximately 980,000 clones, 60% to 85% being singletons. Sequenced: memory CD4+ T cells sorted from blood. All receptors derive from a man aged 18-30 years in good health. The CDR3 runs from the conserved cysteine through the conserved F or W. D genes are given only for firm matches. Clone size is stated in some rows and not others, as once, few, many or a class when expanded.

TRBV27	TRBD2	-	TRBJ2-4	TGTGCCAGCAGTACCACTAGCGGGGGGGATTCCTTAGCCAAAAACATTCAGTACTTC	CASSTTSGGDSLAKNIQYF
TRBV18	-	-	TRBJ1-1	TGTGCCAGCTCACCCGGTTTCCAGCGCAACACTGAAGCTTTCTTT	CASSPGFQRNTEAFF
TRBV5-4	TRBD1	-	TRBJ2-7	TGTGCCAGCAGCCAAGACAGGGGGCAGGGCGAGCAGTACTTC	CASSQDRGQGEQYF
TRBV6-1	-	-	TRBJ2-2	TGTGCCAGCAGTGGGTCGCTACTGGTTACCGGGGAGCTGTTTTTT	CASSGSLLVTGELFF
TRBV6-5	-	-	TRBJ1-4	TGTGCCAGCAGGGGAGGCACAACTAATGAAAAACTGTTTTTT	CASRGGTTNEKLFF
TRBV2	-	-	TRBJ2-5	TGTGCCAGCAGTGAATCCCGGGGGATTGGGGAGACCCAGTACTTC	CASSESRGIGETQYF
TRBV28	-	-	TRBJ2-7	TGTGCCAGCAGTTTCACAGCCTCCTACGAGCAGTACTTC	CASSFTASYEQYF
TRBV7-6	TRBD1	few	TRBJ1-6	TGTGCCAGCAGCTTAGGCAGGGCCGGGACAGGGGCTTCACCCCTCCACTTT	CASSLGRAGTGASPLHF
TRBV19	-	-	TRBJ2-5	TGTGCCAGTAGTAAGGCCCACTGGGAGACCCAGTACTTC	CASSKAHWETQYF
TRBV7-2	-	-	TRBJ1-1	TGTGCCAGCAGCTCCCCGTTAAAGAGGGGGATGAACACTGAAGCTTTCTTT	CASSSPLKRGMNTEAFF
TRBV7-2	-	-	TRBJ2-1	TGTGCCAGCAGCTTAGATGGTAGGCGTGAGCAGTTCTTC	CASSLDGRREQFF
TRBV6-5	-	few	TRBJ1-6	TGTGCCAGCAGACCCGTCGGGGGAGGGAATTCACCCCTCCACTTT	CASRPVGGGNSPLHF
TRBV5-1	TRBD2	once	TRBJ2-3	TGCGCCAGCAGCCTAGCGGGCAAAAGCACAGATACGCAGTATTTT	CASSLAGKSTDTQYF
TRBV9	-	-	TRBJ2-3	TGTGCCAGCAGCGCCGTTACAGATACGCAGTATTTT	CASSAVTDTQYF
TRBV6-1	TRBD2	many	TRBJ2-7	TGTGCCAGCCGGAAGCTAGCGGGAGTTGGGGAGCAGTACTTC	CASRKLAGVGEQYF
TRBV19	TRBD1	few	TRBJ1-5	TGTGCCAGCTATGACAGGGGCGATCAGCCCCAGCATTTT	CASYDRGDQPQHF
TRBV5-6	-	-	TRBJ1-4	TGTGCCAGCAGCTTGGCCGGGCAGGGCGCTGAAAAACTGTTTTTT	CASSLAGQGAEKLFF
TRBV7-9	-	-	TRBJ2-2	TGTGCCAGCAGCCAAACAGGGAATTCCGGGGAGCTGTTTTTT	CASSQTGNSGELFF
TRBV18	-	-	TRBJ2-2	TGTGCCAGCTCCGAGGTAGGCGTCACCGGGGAGCTGTTTTTT	CASSEVGVTGELFF
TRBV19	TRBD1	many	TRBJ1-2	TGTGCCAGTAGTATAGACGACAGGGGAGGAGGCTACACCTTC	CASSIDDRGGGYTF
TRBV5-5	-	once	TRBJ1-2	TGTGCCACTTCTTTACAGTATACCTATGGCTACACCTTC	CATSLQYTYGYTF
TRBV5-1	-	-	TRBJ2-3	TGCGCCAGCAGCTCCCCCGCAGATACGCAGTATTTT	CASSSPADTQYF
TRBV6-6	-	-	TRBJ1-6	TGTGCCAGCACCCTGACAGGATTAAATTCACCCCTCCACTTT	CASTLTGLNSPLHF
TRBV5-6	TRBD1	-	TRBJ2-3	TGTGCCAGCAGCCGGGACAGCAATCAGTATTTT	CASSRDSNQYF
TRBV27	-	-	TRBJ1-2	TGTGCCAGCCGCCAGGCGAACTATGGCTACACCTTC	CASRQANYGYTF
TRBV10-2	TRBD2	-	TRBJ2-2	TGCGCCAGTGAGTTGGCGGGGGCGAACACCGGGGAGCTGTTTTTT	CASELAGANTGELFF
TRBV7-2	-	once	TRBJ2-1	TGTGCCAGCAGCTTCCACTCGGATCTCTCCTACAATGAGCAGTTCTTC	CASSFHSDLSYNEQFF
TRBV7-9	TRBD1	many	TRBJ2-7	TGTGCCAGCAACTCCCCGGGACAGGGGGCCTACGAGCAGTACTTC	CASNSPGQGAYEQYF
TRBV9	TRBD1	few	TRBJ1-2	TGTGCCAGCAGCGCCAAACAGGGGGGGTATGGCTACACCTTC	CASSAKQGGYGYTF
TRBV6-1	TRBD1	-	TRBJ1-1	TGTGCCAGCATTACAGGGGATTCCACTGAAGCTTTCTTT	CASITGDSTEAFF
TRBV5-1	-	-	TRBJ2-2	TGCGCCAGCAGCTCCGGACAGGCGGGGACCGGGGAGCTGTTTTTT	CASSSGQAGTGELFF
TRBV5-5	-	-	TRBJ2-5	TGTGCCAGCAGCCGGGGGGACAGGCAAGAGACCCAGTACTTC	CASSRGDRQETQYF
TRBV19	-	few	TRBJ1-1	TGTGCCAGTAGTATAATTAAGTGGGGGTTCACTGAAGCTTTCTTT	CASSIIKWGFTEAFF
TRBV7-3	-	-	TRBJ2-1	TGTGCCAGCAGCCTCGACCTCGGGGGAGGGCAGTTCTTC	CASSLDLGGGQFF
TRBV11-2	-	-	TRBJ2-1	TGTGCCAGCAGCTTCGGACTCGCCTCCTACAATGAGCAGTTCTTC	CASSFGLASYNEQFF
TRBV6-1	-	-	TRBJ2-2	TGTGCCAGCAGTGAATGGTACACCGGGGAGCTGTTTTTT	CASSEWYTGELFF
TRBV10-3	-	-	TRBJ1-2	TGTGCCATCAGTTTGGACGGCGGGGGAGGCTACACCTTC	CAISLDGGGGYTF
TRBV11-2	TRBD1	-	TRBJ1-4	TGTGCCAGCAGCTCCCCCTCAGGGGGGGCCAGAGAAAAACTGTTTTTT	CASSSPSGGAREKLFF
TRBV29-1	-	few	TRBJ1-1	TGCAGCGTGGCGGAACTACAGGGACGGAACACTGAAGCTTTCTTT	CSVAELQGRNTEAFF
TRBV18	-	-	TRBJ2-7	TGTGCCAGCTCTCCTGGGCCGGGCTACGAGCAGTACTTC	CASSPGPGYEQYF
TRBV14	-	-	TRBJ2-1	TGTGCCAGCAGCCAGGACTTTACCCGTTACAATGAGCAGTTCTTC	CASSQDFTRYNEQFF
TRBV4-1	-	once	TRBJ1-1	TGCGCCAGCAGCCTCCCCGGGGGGGAATTGAACACTGAAGCTTTCTTT	CASSLPGGELNTEAFF
TRBV4-1	TRBD2	-	TRBJ2-3	TGCGCCAGCAGCCAACCGGGGCTAGCGGGAGGCGTAAGCACAGATACGCAGTATTTT	CASSQPGLAGGVSTDTQYF